The present TCR beta chain was sequenced within a study of blood T cell repertoires in COVID-19. As for the study in general: Some COVID-19 samples were acute and others convalescent; all came from the United States, Italy and Spain. Nucleic acid was either cDNA or gDNA, and it came from T cells, B-cell-depleted T cells, or PBMCs.

Original methodology: Quantification of nucleated cells was approximated via reference gene primer amplification. The protocol was immunoSEQ multiplex PCR, while the TCRdb copy is restricted to in-frame clones and leaves out a portion. From that table come the V and J calls and clone size; the DNA was used to work out D and trimming. Of fewer than 200,000 clones in the sample, around 67% are singletons; the top ten hold 3%. Germline CDR1 is MDHEN and CDR2 is SYDVKM. V trimming: 5 bases; J trimming: 4 bases; junction bases outside the gene matches: 7. The CDR3 is 15 amino acids. This receptor was identified in a woman at least 80 years old with acute or convalescent COVID-19. J is TRBJ1-3 and V is TRBV28; 8 nucleotides match TRBD1. Sequencing input: peripheral blood. CDR3 nucleotides: TGTGCCAGCAGTCAAACGACAGGGGCAGGAAACACCATATATTTT. Protein: CASSQTTGAGNTIYF.